The rows below give T cell receptor beta chains drawn from one sample of a study of T cells in Graves' hyperthyroidism and ophthalmopathy. TCRdb reprocessed the multiplex PCR reads via MiXCR and lists one record per CDR3 protein. Here the sample spans fewer than 350,000 distinct CDR3 sequences, roughly 14% being singletons. Sequences were obtained from blood. These receptor sequences come from a woman aged 30 to 39 with Graves' hyperthyroidism that later progressed to Graves' ophthalmopathy. CDR3s include the opening cysteine and the closing phenylalanine or tryptophan. The D gene is left open where the match is weak. Size tells how often a clone was seen (once, few, many) or the class of an expanded clone, and some rows leave it out.

j_call: TRBJ1-1
v_call: TRBV7-2
d_call: TRBD1
clone_size: once
cdr3_nt: TGTGCCAGCAGCTTAATGTCGGGACAGGGGCTGGGGACTGAAGCTTTCTTT
cdr3_aa: CASSLMSGQGLGTEAFF

j_call: TRBJ1-1
v_call: TRBV27
d_call: NA
clone_size: few
cdr3_nt: TGTGCCAGCAGTTTAGACGCAGCGGACTTTGTTATCTTT
cdr3_aa: CASSLDAADFVIF

j_call: TRBJ2-7
v_call: TRBV9
d_call: NA
clone_size: many
cdr3_nt: TGTGCCAGCAGCGTAGGGCAGGCGTCCTACGAGCAGTACTTC
cdr3_aa: CASSVGQASYEQYF

j_call: TRBJ2-1
v_call: TRBV27
d_call: TRBD1
clone_size: many
cdr3_nt: TGTGCCAGCAGTATAGGGGGACAGGGACCCCTCAGTGAGCAGTTCTTC
cdr3_aa: CASSIGGQGPLSEQFF

j_call: TRBJ1-6
v_call: TRBV10-3
d_call: NA
clone_size: once
cdr3_nt: TGTGCCATCAGTGAGATGGGGGGAACACCCCTCCGCTTT
cdr3_aa: CAISEMGGTPLRF

j_call: TRBJ2-1
v_call: TRBV11-2
d_call: TRBD2
clone_size: many
cdr3_nt: TGTGCCAGCAGCCCCGGGACTAGCTCCTACAATGAGCAGTTCTTC
cdr3_aa: CASSPGTSSYNEQFF

j_call: TRBJ2-5
v_call: TRBV9
d_call: NA
clone_size: NA
cdr3_nt: TGTGCCAGCAGCGTAGATGGGGGTGGGCAGACCCAGTACTTC
cdr3_aa: CASSVDGGGQTQYF

j_call: TRBJ2-7
v_call: TRBV7-3
d_call: TRBD2
clone_size: NA
cdr3_nt: TGTGCCAGCAGCTTAGGCCCGACTAGCGGGAGTTACGAGCAGTACTTC
cdr3_aa: CASSLGPTSGSYEQYF

j_call: TRBJ2-7
v_call: TRBV12-3/TRBV12-4
d_call: NA
clone_size: many
cdr3_nt: TGTGCCAGCAGTCACGGCAGGAACTACGAGCAGTACTTC
cdr3_aa: CASSHGRNYEQYF

j_call: TRBJ1-2
v_call: TRBV30
d_call: NA
clone_size: NA
cdr3_nt: TGTGCCTGGAGTGTTACTATAGGGGCCCTGGGGGGCTACACCTTC
cdr3_aa: CAWSVTIGALGGYTF

j_call: TRBJ2-7
v_call: TRBV5-1
d_call: TRBD2
clone_size: many
cdr3_nt: TGCGCCAGCAGCCCCGGACTAGCACAATCCTACGAGCAGTACTTC
cdr3_aa: CASSPGLAQSYEQYF

j_call: TRBJ2-7
v_call: TRBV29-1
d_call: TRBD1
clone_size: many
cdr3_nt: TGCAGCGTTGAAGATCGACAGGGGGACTACGAGCAGTACTTC
cdr3_aa: CSVEDRQGDYEQYF

j_call: TRBJ2-1
v_call: TRBV6-1
d_call: NA
clone_size: NA
cdr3_nt: TGTGCCAGCAGCACCTACTTGGGTGAGCAGTTCTTC
cdr3_aa: CASSTYLGEQFF

j_call: TRBJ2-5
v_call: TRBV4-3
d_call: NA
clone_size: many
cdr3_nt: TGCGCCAGCAGCCAAGCGCGCTTGGAGACCCAGTACTTC
cdr3_aa: CASSQARLETQYF

j_call: TRBJ2-1
v_call: TRBV4-1
d_call: TRBD2
clone_size: few
cdr3_nt: TGCGCCAGCAGCCCCTCCTTGGCGGGAGGGTTGGATGAGCAGTTCTTC
cdr3_aa: CASSPSLAGGLDEQFF

j_call: TRBJ2-2
v_call: TRBV6-9
d_call: TRBD1
clone_size: NA
cdr3_nt: TGTGCCAGCAGTTACAGCGTCGGGACAGGGGACGCCGGGGAGCTGTTTTTT
cdr3_aa: CASSYSVGTGDAGELFF

j_call: TRBJ2-2
v_call: TRBV7-3
d_call: TRBD2
clone_size: many
cdr3_nt: TGTGCCAGCAGCTTATGGGCTAGCGGCCGAACGGGCGGGGAGCTGTTTTTT
cdr3_aa: CASSLWASGRTGGELFF

j_call: TRBJ1-5
v_call: TRBV19
d_call: NA
clone_size: NA
cdr3_nt: TGTGCCATTAAGGACAGCTATTATAGCAATCAGCCCCAGCATTTT
cdr3_aa: CAIKDSYYSNQPQHF

j_call: TRBJ2-6
v_call: TRBV7-3
d_call: NA
clone_size: many
cdr3_nt: TGTGCCAGCAGCTTTCAGGGCTCTGGGGCCAACGTCCTGACTTTC
cdr3_aa: CASSFQGSGANVLTF

j_call: TRBJ1-1
v_call: TRBV6-2/TRBV6-3
d_call: NA
clone_size: many
cdr3_nt: TGTGCCAGCAGACGCCCTTTTGTGAACACTGAAGCTTTCTTT
cdr3_aa: CASRRPFVNTEAFF

j_call: TRBJ2-1
v_call: TRBV5-4
d_call: NA
clone_size: NA
cdr3_nt: TGTGCCAGCAGCTTTCGGCAGGGAGGTATTGGTGAGCAGTTCTTC
cdr3_aa: CASSFRQGGIGEQFF

j_call: TRBJ2-5
v_call: TRBV24-1
d_call: NA
clone_size: many
cdr3_nt: TGTGCCACCAGTGCCACTTGGGGTTCGAGGGAGACCCAGTACTTC
cdr3_aa: CATSATWGSRETQYF

j_call: TRBJ1-4
v_call: TRBV6-2/TRBV6-3
d_call: NA
clone_size: NA
cdr3_nt: TGTGCCAGCAGTATACGGGACCGATCTAATGAAAAACTGTTTTTT
cdr3_aa: CASSIRDRSNEKLFF

j_call: TRBJ1-3
v_call: TRBV4-1
d_call: NA
clone_size: NA
cdr3_nt: TGCGCCAGCAGCCAAGCACCCCCTCTCAGCTCTGGAAACACCATATATTTT
cdr3_aa: CASSQAPPLSSGNTIYF

j_call: TRBJ2-1
v_call: TRBV3-1
d_call: NA
clone_size: NA
cdr3_nt: TGTGCCAGCAGCCACGGGATTAGCGGATACAATGAGCAGTTCTTC
cdr3_aa: CASSHGISGYNEQFF

j_call: TRBJ2-7
v_call: TRBV5-6
d_call: TRBD1
clone_size: few
cdr3_nt: TGTGCCAGCAGCTTCACCCGGACAGGGGGCTACGAGCAGTACTTC
cdr3_aa: CASSFTRTGGYEQYF

j_call: TRBJ2-2
v_call: TRBV28
d_call: NA
clone_size: many
cdr3_nt: TGTGCCAGCAGTTCATCATTGTCCGGGGAGCTGTTTTTT
cdr3_aa: CASSSSLSGELFF

j_call: TRBJ2-5
v_call: TRBV6-1
d_call: NA
clone_size: NA
cdr3_nt: TGTGCCATCCTAGGGTTCCGAGAGACCCAGTACTTC
cdr3_aa: CAILGFRETQYF

j_call: TRBJ2-2
v_call: TRBV19
d_call: TRBD1
clone_size: few
cdr3_nt: TGTGCCAGTAGTTTACAACAGGGGACCGGGGAGCTGTTTTTT
cdr3_aa: CASSLQQGTGELFF

j_call: TRBJ2-7
v_call: TRBV20-1
d_call: TRBD2
clone_size: many
cdr3_nt: TGCAGTGTTAGGCAGGCAGGACTAGCGGGAGGGCCGTTAGGTGAGCAGTACTTC
cdr3_aa: CSVRQAGLAGGPLGEQYF

j_call: TRBJ2-1
v_call: TRBV7-3
d_call: NA
clone_size: many
cdr3_nt: TGTGCCAGCAGCTTAGAAGGGAGCGGGTTCGGGGGCAATGAGCAGTTCTTC
cdr3_aa: CASSLEGSGFGGNEQFF

j_call: TRBJ2-1
v_call: TRBV7-3
d_call: NA
clone_size: many
cdr3_nt: TGTGCCAGCAGCTTAATGGCAGGGGTTGGCTACAATGAGCAGTTCTTC
cdr3_aa: CASSLMAGVGYNEQFF

j_call: TRBJ1-2
v_call: TRBV29-1
d_call: TRBD1
clone_size: many
cdr3_nt: TGCAGCGTTGTAGGCAGGGGGTCAAACTATGGCTACACCTTC
cdr3_aa: CSVVGRGSNYGYTF